The 29 T cell receptor beta chains reported below all come from one sample, sequenced in a study of cytomegalovirus exposure and HLA in healthy donors. PCR used 60 Vbeta primers and 13 Jbeta primers. The table came from immunoSEQ multiplex PCR; TCRdb's copy has only in-frame clones and leaves some out. Altogether roughly 200,000 clones are present, over 9.5% being singletons, with the ten largest covering 7.8%. The sequenced material came from PBMCs. These receptors originate from a middle-aged man in good health and CMV-seropositive.

J is TRBJ2-7 and V is TRBV11-2; a possible D gene is TRBD2 (5 bases). Germline V lookup: CDR1 SGHAT, CDR2 FQNNGV. This CDR3 has 14 amino acids. The V gene lost 5 bases and the J gene lost 7 bases, with 18 bases spanning the gap. The CDR3 bases are TGTGCCAGCAGCCCGGAACCCAAAAGGAGGGAGCAGTACTTC. This gives the protein CASSPEPKRREQYF. The full variable domain, in which reference TRBV11-2 and TRBJ2-7 provide the parts outside the CDR3, is EAGVAQSPRYKIIEKRQSVAFWCNPISGHATLYWYQQILGQGPKLLIQFQNNGVVDDSQLPKDRFSAERLKGVDSTLKIQPAKLEDSAVYLCASSPEPKRREQYFGPGTRLTVT.

The table lists this clone with a few counts. The same CDR3 can be traced to other DNA sequences in this sample. The chain is built from TRBV18 and TRBJ2-1; D ambiguous. From germline, CDR1 is KGHSH and CDR2 LQKENI. There are 13 residues in the CDR3. V was trimmed by 4 bases and J by 4 bases, leaving 8 bases between them. The CDR3 loop is CASSLGPYNEQFF. The CDR3 coding sequence is TGTGCCAGCTCACTTGGGCCGTACAATGAGCAGTTCTTC.

The rearrangement uses TRBV7-2 and TRBJ1-6; 7 bases agree with TRBD1. Germline V CDR1 and CDR2: SGHTA, FQGNSA. Trimming at V came to 5 bases and at J to 7 bases, leaving 11 bases not matched to a gene. This CDR3 region has 16 residues. CDR3 in DNA: TGTGCCAGCAGCCCCTCGACAGGGCCGGGAAATTCACCCCTCCACTTT. Its translation is CASSPSTGPGNSPLHF. The full variable domain, its missing parts supplied by reference TRBV7-2 and TRBJ1-6, is GAGVSQSPSNKVTEKGKDVELRCDPISGHTALYWYRQSLGQGLEFLIYFQGNSAPDKSGLPSDRFSAERTGGSVSTLTIQRTQQEDSAVYLCASSPSTGPGNSPLHFGNGTRLTVT.

The rearrangement uses TRBV18 and TRBJ2-7, with D maybe TRBD1 (6 bases). V was trimmed by 5 bases and J by 5 bases, leaving 13 bases between them. The CDR3 is 13 amino acids. Germline CDR1 reads KGHSH; CDR2 reads LQKENI. In nucleotides, the CDR3 is TGTGCCAGCTCATCGATACAGGGAAACGAGCAGTACGTC. This sequence encodes CASSSIQGNEQYV.

The CDR3 coding sequence is TGTGCCAGCAGCTCTCTAAGGGGGAGTCTCTATGGCTACACCTTC. This sequence encodes CASSSLRGSLYGYTF. The chain has TRBV9 and TRBJ1-2; TRBD1 is a possible D gene (6 bases). This CDR3 is 15 amino acids long. Germline CDR1 reads SGDLS; CDR2 reads YYNGEE. The ends were cut back, 4 bases at V and 4 bases at J, with 17 bases in the middle.

This chain uses TRBV28 with TRBJ1-2; D not certain. Trimming removed 6 bases from V and 0 bases from J, with 8 bases in between. Germline V gene lookup returns CDR1 MDHEN and CDR2 SYDVKM. This CDR3 contains 13 residues. The CDR3: CASRDGTNYGYTF. In nucleotides, the CDR3 is TGTGCCAGCAGGGACGGGACTAACTATGGCTACACCTTC.

The chain uses TRBV6-1 and TRBJ1-3; 7 positions match TRBD1. The germline V gene encodes CDR1 MNHNS and CDR2 SASEGT. This CDR3 is 14 amino acids long. Germline trimming cut 6 bases from V and 4 bases from J; bases unmatched to any gene: 6. CDR3 loop: CASRIGGSGNTIYF. The CDR3 DNA follows: TGTGCCAGCAGAATAGGGGGCTCCGGAAACACCATATATTTT.

This chain links TRBV5-1 with TRBJ2-5; 11 bases match TRBD1. Looked up from germline, CDR1 is SGHRS and CDR2 is YFSETQ. The CDR3 spans 17 residues. The J segment lost 5 bases and the V segment lost 4 bases, leaving 13 bases of the junction unmatched. CDR3 nucleotides: TGCGCCAGCAGCCCCCCCCGGACAGGGGGCTCGGAGGAGACCCAGTACTTC. Its protein product is CASSPPRTGGSEETQYF.

The V and J genes are TRBV29-1 and TRBJ1-5, with 10 positions matching TRBD1. The V gene's germline CDR1 is SQVTM and CDR2 ANQGSEA. V dropped 5 bases and J dropped 6; count of bases not matched to a gene: 7. This CDR3 is built from 14 residues. This chain's CDR3 is CSVKTGGGGQPQHF. The CDR3 coding sequence is TGCAGCGTTAAGACAGGGGGCGGTGGTCAGCCCCAGCATTTT.

The chain links TRBV2 to TRBJ2-6; D remains ambiguous. The CDR3 sequence is 13 residues long. Germline CDR1 reads SNHLY; CDR2 reads FYNNEI. V shed 6 bases and J shed 0 bases, with 3 bases lying between them. This CDR3 reads CASSGSGANVLTF. In DNA, the CDR3 is TGTGCCAGCAGCGGCTCTGGGGCCAACGTCCTGACTTTC.

The CDR3 coding sequence is TGTGCCACCAGCAGAGATAGAGGAATTCAAGAGACCCAGTACTTC. This encodes CATSRDRGIQETQYF. V and J are TRBV15 and TRBJ2-5; no clear D gene. V lost 0 bases and J 2 bases, leaving 10 bases between the germline ends. Germline loops: CDR1 LNHNV, CDR2 YYDKDF (reference sequence). CDR3 size: 15 residues. The full variable domain, its missing parts supplied by reference TRBV15 and TRBJ2-5, is DAMVIQNPRYQVTQFGKPVTLSCSQTLNHNVMYWYQQKSSQAPKLLFHYYDKDFNNEADTPDNFQSRRPNTSFCFLDIRSPGLGDTAMYLCATSRDRGIQETQYFGPGTRLLVL.

This clone has more than one count but fewer than ten. This chain uses TRBV27 with TRBJ1-6; D call uncertain. From germline, CDR1 is MNHEY and CDR2 SMNVEV (reference sequence). The CDR3 consists of 14 residues. V shed 2 bases and J shed 4 bases, with 6 bases lying between them. The CDR3 DNA reads TGTGCCAGCAGTTTAGGCGGGTATAATTCACCCCTCCACTTT. This translates into CASSLGGYNSPLHF.

The sample holds a few counts of this clone. The genes are TRBV11-2 and TRBJ1-2; unclear D gene. Germline CDR1 and CDR2: SGHAT and FQNNGV. The ends were cut back, 5 bases at V and 1 base at J, with 14 bases in the middle. This CDR3 contains 15 residues. CDR3 protein: CASSPPRGGNYGYTF. DNA of the CDR3: TGTGCCAGCAGCCCCCCAAGAGGCGGTAACTATGGCTACACCTTC.

The J gene is TRBJ2-2, the V gene TRBV10-2, with D perhaps matching TRBD1 (6 bases). CDR1 is WSHSY, CDR2 SAAADI, per germline. This CDR3 spans 14 amino acids. V lost 6 bases and J lost 5, with 13 bases in between. CDR3 residues: CASRIQGTTGELFF. The CDR3 coding sequence is TGCGCCAGCAGGATACAGGGAACAACCGGGGAGCTGTTTTTT.

The gene calls are TRBV6-6 and TRBJ2-7; the D is unclear. V gave up 0 bases and J gave up 6 bases, with 3 bases separating them. Germline CDR1 is MNHNY and CDR2 is SVGAGI (reference sequence). CDR3 length: 11 amino acids. The CDR3 DNA reads as TGTGCCAGCAGTTACTCGGGCGAGCAGTACGTC. Translating it yields CASSYSGEQYV.

This chain uses TRBV6-5 with TRBJ1-1; 8 nucleotides agree with TRBD1. The CDR3 contains 14 residues. V shed 6 bases and J 5 bases; nucleotides not matched to a gene: 8. CDR1 and CDR2 (germline): MNHEY, SVGAGI. The CDR3 protein is CASRYDRGGTEAFF. As DNA, the CDR3 is TGTGCCAGCAGGTACGACAGGGGTGGAACTGAAGCTTTCTTT.

The CDR3 reads CSAKVGTGSYEQYF. The CDR3 DNA reads as TGCAGCGCGAAGGTGGGGACAGGGTCCTACGAGCAGTACTTC. The chain couples TRBV29-1 to TRBJ2-7; 9 nucleotides align to TRBD1. Trimming took 7 bases from V and 1 from J; bases not matched to a gene: 8. This CDR3 has 14 amino acids. Germline V CDR1 and CDR2: SQVTM, ANQGSEA.

V gene TRBV27 combines with J gene TRBJ1-2, with D unclear. Germline assignment: CDR1 MNHEY and CDR2 SMNVEV (reference sequence). The CDR3 is made up of 13 amino acids. V shed 3 bases and J shed 3 bases, with 8 bases lying between them. The CDR3 bases are TGTGCCAGCAGTTTTCTCGCAGACTATGGCTACACCTTC. This gives the protein CASSFLADYGYTF.

In its sample, this clone was seen a few times. This chain uses TRBV5-1 with TRBJ2-7; 11 bases map to TRBD2. The germline V gene encodes CDR1 SGHRS and CDR2 YFSETQ. V dropped 0 bases and J dropped 6; count of bases not matched to a gene: 8. The CDR3 is made up of 16 amino acids. DNA of the CDR3: TGCGCCAGCAGCTTGGGGGGGACTAGCGGAGCTGGCGAGCAGTACTTC. Protein sequence: CASSLGGTSGAGEQYF.

This clone was seen a handful of times. V usage is TRBV28 and J usage is TRBJ2-1; 11 nucleotides line up with TRBD2. The CDR3 contains 15 residues. The V gene's germline CDR1 is MDHEN and CDR2 SYDVKM. V trimming: 5 bases; J trimming: 9 bases; junction bases outside the gene matches: 9. The CDR3 here is CASSPLAGARSEQFF. In DNA form, the CDR3 reads TGTGCCAGCAGTCCACTAGCGGGGGCCCGGAGTGAGCAGTTCTTC. Looking up the rest from reference TRBV28 and TRBJ2-1 gives the full variable domain: DVKVTQSSRYLVKRTGEKVFLECVQDMDHENMFWYRQDPGLGLRLIYFSYDVKMKEKGDIPEGYSVSREKKERFSLILESASTNQTSMYLCASSPLAGARSEQFFGPGTRLTVL.

This clone was seen more than once but under ten times. The chain recombines TRBV15 with TRBJ2-1; TRBD1 might be the D (6 bases). Looked up from germline, CDR1 is LNHNV and CDR2 is YYDKDF (reference sequence). The CDR3 runs 16 residues. Trimming took off 1 base at V and 7 bases at J, with 17 bases between the two ends. CDR3 DNA: TGTGCCACCAGCAGAGTCCGGGCCAGGGGCAGTAATGAGCAGTTCTTC. Amino acid sequence: CATSRVRARGSNEQFF.

The chain carries TRBV4-3 and TRBJ1-2; 8 bases agree with TRBD1. This CDR3 contains 15 residues. Germline V CDR1 and CDR2: LGHNA, YSLEER. J was trimmed by 3 bases and V by 0 bases; bases with no gene match: 3. DNA of the CDR3: TGCGCCAGCAGCCAAGATACACAGGGGGACTATGGCTACACCTTC. Encoded protein: CASSQDTQGDYGYTF.

The chain recombines TRBV5-4 with TRBJ2-1; 10 bases are a match to TRBD2. Germline CDR1 reads SGHNT; CDR2 reads YYREEE (reference sequence). This CDR3 has 15 amino acids. V lost 0 bases and J lost 6; bases outside the gene matches: 3. The CDR3 DNA is TGTGCCAGCAGCTTGGAACTAGCGGGGATCAATGAGCAGTTCTTC. It specifies CASSLELAGINEQFF.

The chain joins TRBV9 to TRBJ2-2; no clear D. V lost 6 bases and J 6 bases, leaving 15 bases between the germline ends. Germline assignment: CDR1 SGDLS and CDR2 YYNGEE. The CDR3 spans 14 residues. In DNA form, the CDR3 reads TGTGCCAGCACCGAGAGTCGATCGGCCGGGGAGCTGTTTTTT. Its translation: CASTESRSAGELFF. Looking up the rest from reference TRBV9 and TRBJ2-2 gives the full variable domain: DSGVTQTPKHLITATGQRVTLRCSPRSGDLSVYWYQQSLDQGLQFLIQYYNGEERAKGNILERFSAQQFPDLHSELNLSSLELGDSALYFCASTESRSAGELFFGEGSRLTVL.

The rearrangement links TRBV5-4 to TRBJ2-3, with D possibly being TRBD2 (6 bases). CDR1 and CDR2 (germline): SGHNT, YYREEE (reference sequence). This CDR3 spans 14 amino acids. V was clipped by 4 bases and J by 9 bases, with 18 bases between them. The DNA of the CDR3 is TGTGCCAGCAGCGAGACTGGAGGAGGGGAGACGCAGTATTTT. It is translated as CASSETGGGETQYF.

The chain joins TRBV11-3 to TRBJ2-2, with D unresolved. The CDR3 covers 17 residues. Germline V gene sequence: CDR1 SGHNT, CDR2 YENEEA. V lost 1 base and J 1 base, leaving 13 bases between the germline ends. CDR3: CASSLVLRVVNTGELFF. CDR3 sequence (DNA): TGTGCCAGCAGCTTAGTCCTCCGCGTCGTGAACACCGGGGAGCTGTTTTTT.

This clone was counted between two and nine times. The chain recombines TRBV29-1 with TRBJ1-2; 7 bases align to TRBD1. Germline loops: CDR1 SQVTM, CDR2 ANQGSEA. The V gene end was trimmed by 6 bases and the J gene end by 0 bases; junction bases not matched to a gene: 4. This CDR3 is 13 amino acids long. The CDR3 region has the DNA TGCAGCGTACCCGGGACAGCTAACTATGGCTACACCTTC. Residues: CSVPGTANYGYTF. Full variable domain (missing parts from reference TRBV29-1 and TRBJ1-2): SAVISQKPSRDICQRGTSLTIQCQVDSQVTMMFWYRQQPGQSLTLIATANQGSEATYESGFVIDKFPISRPNLTFSTLTVSNMSPEDSSIYLCSVPGTANYGYTFGSGTRLTVV.

V usage is TRBV11-2 and J usage is TRBJ1-2, with D maybe TRBD1 (6 bases). Germline V gene sequence: CDR1 SGHAT, CDR2 FQNNGV. Trimming shortened V by 7 bases and J by 8 bases, and 17 bases separated the two germline ends. The CDR3 consists of 13 residues. As DNA, the CDR3 is TGTGCCAGCACCCAAGGTAGCAGGGGAGGCTACACCTTC. Translation: CASTQGSRGGYTF.

The sample holds a few counts of this clone. The rearrangement links TRBV5-1 to TRBJ1-5, with 8 bases lining up with TRBD1. Germline CDR1 reads SGHRS; CDR2 reads YFSETQ. The trim removed 4 bases at V and 7 bases at J, leaving 4 bases unmatched. There are 13 residues in the CDR3. CDR3 amino acids: CASSLAGGQPQHF. The CDR3 nucleotides read TGCGCCAGCAGCCTCGCAGGGGGCCAGCCCCAGCATTTT.